The entry that follows covers one T cell receptor (beta chain) sequence. The antigen is unknown. The data are from a study of cytomegalovirus exposure and HLA in healthy donors. Study results and limitations: Among TCR beta chains, those listed as cytomegalovirus-associated numbered fewer than 200. It was found in a later analysis that first-cohort TCR clusters tended to co-occur in the 100 to 150 validation repertoires.

The protocol was immunoSEQ multiplex PCR, while the TCRdb copy is restricted to in-frame clones and leaves out a portion. The sample carries more than 150,000 clones, over 65% recorded once. V was pared by 3 bases and J by 4 bases, with 8 bases of the junction left unmatched. The CDR3 loop spans 15 amino acids. Per germline, CDR1 MGHDK and CDR2 SYGVNS. The receptor's source is a man aged 18 to 30 in good health and CMV-seropositive. V usage is TRBV25-1 and J usage is TRBJ2-5; 7 nucleotides match TRBD2. The sequencing input was PBMCs. The CDR3, as DNA: TGTGCCAGCAGTGAGGAGTTGCGGGGGTCAGAGACCCAGTACTTC. Its protein product is CASSEELRGSETQYF.